This TCR beta chain appears in the sequencing data of a study of regulatory T cells in long-lasting Graves disease. Whole-study results and caveats: With persistent disease, TRBV28, TRBJ1-2 and TRBJ2-5 were the favored segments. Among persistent patients, a larger number of public clonotypes were shared (about 2,700) than among newly diagnosed patients (about 1,000).

Time point in this sample: newly diagnosed GD, antithyroid drugs for less than 3 months. The TCR library was made from RNA that had been extracted from PBMCs in TRIzol. The EDTA tubes were filled with around 8.1 milliliters of drawn peripheral blood. This clonotype was counted at least ten times. Its antigen is not known. The CDR3 extends over 12 amino acids. Trimming pared 4 bases from V and 6 bases from J, leaving 6 bases between. Germline V gives CDR1 KGHSH, CDR2 LQKENI. Library construction for TCR beta used iRepertoire HTBI primers and Arm-PCR of CDR3 regions. In TCRdb, the multiplex PCR reads were re-called with MiXCR into one record per CDR3 protein. The sample holds 350,000 to 500,000 distinct CDR3 sequences, around 15% seen once. Separately, the same data were catalogued under a study of T cells in Graves' hyperthyroidism and ophthalmopathy.

Source: peripheral blood mononuclear cells (PBMCs), taken at new diagnosis, from a patient treated with antithyroid drugs. This rearrangement joins TRBV18 to TRBJ2-2; D unclear. This clonotype originated in a woman aged 25 to 39 with Graves disease. CDR3 coding DNA: TGTGCCAGCTCACGGAGAGCCGGGGAGCTGTTTTTT. Translating it yields CASSRRAGELFF.